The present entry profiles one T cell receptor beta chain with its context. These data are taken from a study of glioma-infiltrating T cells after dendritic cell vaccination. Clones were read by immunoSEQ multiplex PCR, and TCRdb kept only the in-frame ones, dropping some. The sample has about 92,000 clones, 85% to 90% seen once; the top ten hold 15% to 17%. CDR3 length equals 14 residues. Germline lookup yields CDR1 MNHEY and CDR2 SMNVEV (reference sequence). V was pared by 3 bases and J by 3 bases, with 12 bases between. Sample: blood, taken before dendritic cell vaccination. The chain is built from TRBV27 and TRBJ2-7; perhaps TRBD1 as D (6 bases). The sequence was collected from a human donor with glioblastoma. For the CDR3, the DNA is TGTGCCAGCAGTTTGATGGGACAAAGCTACGAGCAGTACTTC. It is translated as CASSLMGQSYEQYF.